Sequencing of this TCR beta chain was carried out in a study of cytotoxic CD8 clonotypes in ibrutinib-treated CLL. Study at large: The patients comprised approximately eleven relapsed/refractory and around 14 treatment-naive cases, some 18 IGHV unmutated. Results showed 25 or so partial and 2 complete responses; following median about 68 months, around 14 remained remitted, about 12 advanced.

Sequenced by immunoSEQ multiplex PCR; TCRdb stores in-frame clones only, minus some. This table holds around 250,000 clones, about three quarters found once. Whole-study results and caveats: In comparison with age-matched healthy donors, baseline clonality was higher and tracked circulating CD8+ T-cell counts.

TCR beta libraries used 1.5 to 2 micrograms of DNA from cryopreserved PBMCs. CDR1 and CDR2 (germline): SGDLS, YYNGEE. V gave up 4 bases and J gave up 8 bases, with 16 bases separating them. This CDR3 spans 14 amino acids. This clone was counted a single time. No antigen is known for it. The specimen was PBMCs, collected after 24 months of ibrutinib treatment. The rearrangement joins TRBV9 to TRBJ2-1; no firm D call. This clonotype originated in a human donor with chronic lymphocytic leukemia. CDR3: CASSPRPTSDEQFF. For the CDR3, the DNA is TGTGCCAGCAGCCCTCGCCCGACTTCGGATGAGCAGTTCTTC.